This T cell receptor (beta chain) was sequenced for a study of cytomegalovirus exposure and HLA in healthy donors. PCR involved 60 Vbeta and 13 Jbeta primers. Measured with immunoSEQ multiplex PCR; TCRdb has only the in-frame clones, and not every one. The sample has fewer than 200,000 clones, around four fifths seen once. This CDR3 spans 18 amino acids. The ends lost 6 bases at V and 0 bases at J; junction bases unmatched: 11. Germline V gives CDR1 SNHLY, CDR2 FYNNEI. This sequence originates from a man aged 25-45 years in good health and CMV-seronegative. The chain has TRBV2 and TRBJ2-4; 10 positions match TRBD2. The specimen was PBMCs. The CDR3 protein is CASSGLAASILAKNIQYF. CDR3 sequence (DNA): TGTGCCAGCAGCGGACTAGCGGCGAGTATACTAGCCAAAAACATTCAGTACTTC.